Given below is one T cell receptor beta chain in context. These data originate in a study of blood T cell repertoires in COVID-19. Background on the study: From the United States, Italy and Spain came samples of acute and convalescent COVID-19. In each case, the material was cDNA or gDNA derived from T cells, B-cell-depleted T cells, or PBMCs.

The CDR3 is 14 residues long. The germline CDR1 and CDR2 sequences are SGHNT and YYREEE (reference sequence). After removal of 2 bases from V and 5 bases from J, the junction contained 4 bases not matched to a gene. In the source study's methods: The assay estimated nucleated cells by amplifying reference gene primers. The repertoire was sequenced with immunoSEQ multiplex PCR; TCRdb's copy has only in-frame clones and lacks some. The DNA gave D and trimming, while V, J and clone size come from that table. The sample yields around 150,000 clones, about nine tenths seen once. The sample comprised peripheral blood. The TCR comes from a woman in her sixties or seventies with active or convalescent COVID-19. The V call is TRBV5-4, the J call TRBJ2-5; 9 bases line up with TRBD2. The CDR3 coding sequence is TGTGCCAGCAGCTTCGCGGGGGGGTTCGAGACCCAGTACTTC. Protein product: CASSFAGGFETQYF.